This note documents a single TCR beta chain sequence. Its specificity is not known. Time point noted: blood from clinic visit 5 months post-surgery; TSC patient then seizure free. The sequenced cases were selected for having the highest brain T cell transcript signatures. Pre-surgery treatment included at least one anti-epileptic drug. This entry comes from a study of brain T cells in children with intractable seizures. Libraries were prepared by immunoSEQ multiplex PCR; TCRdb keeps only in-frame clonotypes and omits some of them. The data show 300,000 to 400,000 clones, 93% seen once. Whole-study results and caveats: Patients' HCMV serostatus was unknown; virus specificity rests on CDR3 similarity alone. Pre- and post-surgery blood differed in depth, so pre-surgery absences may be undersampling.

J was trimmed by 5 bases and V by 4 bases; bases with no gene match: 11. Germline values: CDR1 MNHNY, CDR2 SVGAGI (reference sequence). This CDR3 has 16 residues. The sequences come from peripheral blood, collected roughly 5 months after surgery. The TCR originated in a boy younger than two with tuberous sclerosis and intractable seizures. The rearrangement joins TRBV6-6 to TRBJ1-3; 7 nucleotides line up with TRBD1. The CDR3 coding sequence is TGTGCCAGCAGTTCCAGGGACAGCAACTACCGAAACACCATATATTTT. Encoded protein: CASSSRDSNYRNTIYF.